What follows describes a single T cell receptor beta chain. Its specificity is not known. The table came from immunoSEQ multiplex PCR; TCRdb's copy has only in-frame clones and leaves some out. The repertoire holds fewer than 200,000 clones, with around 90% as singletons. This CDR3 comprises 14 residues. CDR1 and CDR2 from the germline V gene are SGHAT and FQNNGV. V shed 0 bases and J shed 5 bases, with 7 bases lying between them. This sample stems from a study of T cell responses to AZD1222 COVID-19 vaccine. Whole-study context: Second doses that came at about 4 or about 12 weeks were put together.

Notes on the study in general: Compared with day 0, the breadth and depth of the Spike-specific TCR repertoire rose significantly after two doses of AZD1222.

The receptor comes from an adult in good health. The sequencing here drew on peripheral blood, taken on day 0 of AZD1222 vaccination. V gene TRBV11-2 combines with J gene TRBJ2-2; D perhaps matches TRBD2 (5 bases). DNA for the CDR3: TGTGCCAGCAGCTTAGATCGGGGTACCGGGGAGCTGTTTTTT. As protein: CASSLDRGTGELFF. The full variable domain, in which reference TRBV11-2 and TRBJ2-2 provide the parts outside the CDR3, is EAGVAQSPRYKIIEKRQSVAFWCNPISGHATLYWYQQILGQGPKLLIQFQNNGVVDDSQLPKDRFSAERLKGVDSTLKIQPAKLEDSAVYLCASSLDRGTGELFFGEGSRLTVL.